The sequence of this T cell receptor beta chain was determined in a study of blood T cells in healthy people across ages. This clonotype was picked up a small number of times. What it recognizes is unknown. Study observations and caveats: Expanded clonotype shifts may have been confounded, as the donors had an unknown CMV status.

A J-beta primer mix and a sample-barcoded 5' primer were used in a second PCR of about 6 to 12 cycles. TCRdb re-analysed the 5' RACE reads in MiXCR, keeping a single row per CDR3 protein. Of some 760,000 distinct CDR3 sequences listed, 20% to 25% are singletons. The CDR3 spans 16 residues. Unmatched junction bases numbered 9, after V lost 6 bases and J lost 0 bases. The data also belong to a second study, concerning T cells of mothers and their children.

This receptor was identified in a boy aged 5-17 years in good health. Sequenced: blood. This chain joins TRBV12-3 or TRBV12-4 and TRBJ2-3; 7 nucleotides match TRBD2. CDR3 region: CASRETRGLSTDTQYF. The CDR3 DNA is TGTGCCAGCAGGGAAACCCGGGGACTAAGCACAGATACGCAGTATTTT.